This T cell receptor (beta chain) was recovered during a study of neurological immune-mediated disorders. Study-level results: Patients with HTLV-1-associated myelopathy showed the most TCR clonal expansion. Those with multiple sclerosis showed the least, falling below healthy controls. Sharing of CDR3 amino acid sequences among expanded clones across subjects was absent, suggesting private repertoires in all groups. Any association between clinical or MRI features and the multiple sclerosis repertoire cluster was absent.

The CDR3 spans 13 residues. Trimming removed 5 bases at V and 8 bases at J, with 15 bases between. This clonotype was seen at least ten times. Its matching antigen is unknown. TCRdb independently ran MiXCR on the 5' RACE reads; one entry per CDR3 protein. The sample records 54,000 or so distinct CDR3 sequences, 3% to 4% being singletons. Sequenced material: PBMCs. This receptor was obtained from a woman aged 25 to 45 with multiple sclerosis. This sequence joins TRBV12-3 or TRBV12-4 and TRBJ1-2, with D possibly TRBD1 on 6 matching bases. The CDR3, as DNA: TGTGCCAGCAGTCCTCTCCAGGGGTTAGGCTACACCTTC. Its translation is CASSPLQGLGYTF.